The next 5 T cell receptor beta chains were all read from a single sample in a study of T cell responses to AZD1222 COVID-19 vaccine. The method was immunoSEQ multiplex PCR; TCRdb's version includes in-frame clones alone and lacks a portion of them. The sample carries under 150,000 clones, around 90% recorded once. Sequences were derived from peripheral blood, sampled 28 days after the second AZD1222 dose. The receptors here all came from an adult who received the AZD1222 COVID-19 vaccine.

This chain connects TRBV7-9 to TRBJ2-1; 10 bases map to TRBD2. The CDR3 totals 15 residues. With 2 bases clipped from V and 6 bases from J, the junction kept 4 bases outside the gene matches. Looked up from germline, CDR1 is SEHNR and CDR2 is FQNEAQ (reference sequence). The CDR3 here is CASSLMVAGGNEQFF. The CDR3 nucleotides read TGTGCCAGCAGCTTAATGGTAGCGGGGGGCAATGAGCAGTTCTTC.

The rearrangement joins TRBV29-1 to TRBJ1-1; D is ambiguous. Trimming shortened V by 6 bases and J by 1 base, and 15 bases separated the two germline ends. The CDR3 has 14 residues. Germline CDR1 reads SQVTM; CDR2 reads ANQGSEA. The CDR3 nucleotides are TGCAGCGTCCGTCCCCCCGGGCCGAACACTGAAGCTTTCTTT. Amino acids: CSVRPPGPNTEAFF.

The chain is built from TRBV3-1 (or the pseudogene TRBV3-2) and TRBJ2-5, with D possibly being TRBD1 (6 bases). CDR3 size: 13 residues. Germline V CDR1 and CDR2: LGHDT, YNNKEL (reference sequence). V gave up 6 bases and J gave up 1 base, with 9 bases separating them. DNA for the CDR3: TGTGCCAGCAGACAGACAGGCCAAGAGACCCAGTACTTC. Translating it yields CASRQTGQETQYF.

The rearrangement uses TRBV29-1 and TRBJ1-4, with D maybe TRBD1 (6 bases). V shed 5 bases and J shed 8 bases, with 15 bases lying between them. CDR3 length equals 13 residues. Germline CDR1 SQVTM, CDR2 ANQGSEA. In nucleotides, the CDR3 is TGCAGCGTTCAAGGGGGGGAAGGGGAAAAACTGTTTTTT. Translation: CSVQGGEGEKLFF.

The J gene is TRBJ1-1, the V gene TRBV2; D uncertain. The CDR3 is 11 amino acids. V gave up 7 bases and J gave up 6 bases, with 9 bases separating them. Germline V CDR1 and CDR2: SNHLY, FYNNEI. Here the CDR3 DNA reads TGTGCCAGCACGGATGGCCCTGAAGCTTTCTTT. Translation gives CASTDGPEAFF.